Below, 7 T cell receptor beta chains from the same sample are listed, as sequenced in a study of T cell changes during pregnancy in multiple sclerosis (dated by TCRdb to the late 2010s). Library generation was performed with the immunoSEQ multiplex PCR assay. What TCRdb holds here is the immuneACCESS table cut down to in-frame rearrangements. Part of the clones is not present; checked against another copy, under half of the missing clones reflect an unresolved V gene, and the others are unexplained. This sample comprises about 39,000 clones, roughly 93% of them detected only once. About 0.32% of the sample belongs to the ten largest clones. The sample was CD4+ T cells from peripheral blood mononuclear cells, taken after pregnancy. Source of these receptors: a female donor with multiple sclerosis, enrolled in a pregnancy study.

The rearrangement uses TRBV6-1 and TRBJ2-1, with D unclear. Trimming removed 6 bases from V and 9 bases from J, with 9 bases in between. Germline CDR1 MNHNS, CDR2 SASEGT. The CDR3 extends over 11 amino acids. The CDR3 coding sequence is TGTGCCAGCAGCGAGTTCCTTGAGCAGTTCTTC. It is translated as CASSEFLEQFF.

The gene calls are TRBV9 and TRBJ2-7; 9 nucleotides match TRBD2. Per germline, CDR1 SGDLS and CDR2 YYNGEE. Unmatched junction bases numbered 7, after V lost 5 bases and J lost 4 bases. CDR3 length equals 14 residues. CDR3 residues: CASSRGGGAYEQYF. The CDR3 DNA reads TGTGCCAGCAGTCGCGGCGGGGGGGCTTACGAGCAGTACTTC.

With respect to this clone: Additional DNA sequences in this sample encode the identical CDR3. The gene calls are TRBV5-1 and TRBJ2-5; D gene ambiguous. The CDR3 sequence is 12 residues long. V lost 1 base to trimming and J lost 3 bases, with 4 bases between them. Looked up from germline, CDR1 is SGHRS and CDR2 is YFSETQ. This CDR3 reads CASSLPEETQYF. The CDR3 DNA reads as TGCGCCAGCAGCTTGCCGGAAGAGACCCAGTACTTC.

The CDR3, as DNA: TGTGCCAGCAGCCGCCTCAGGGAAGTTATGGCTAATGAAAAACTGTTTTTT. Its translation is CASSRLREVMANEKLFF. The chain recombines TRBV7-8 with TRBJ1-4, with D maybe TRBD1 (5 bases). The CDR3 loop spans 17 amino acids. Germline CDR1 and CDR2: SGHVS and FQNEAQ. V was clipped by 5 bases and J by 3 bases, with 19 bases between them.

The chain couples TRBV7-8 to TRBJ1-4, with D maybe TRBD1 (5 bases). The CDR3 is 14 residues long. The germline V and J ends were trimmed by 1 base and 8 bases, with 11 bases remaining between them. Germline V lookup: CDR1 SGHVS, CDR2 FQNEAQ. The CDR3 sequence is CASSLGQGGEKLFF. The CDR3 bases are TGTGCCAGCAGCTTAGGGCAGGGAGGGGAAAAACTGTTTTTT.

CDR3 region: CASSRGLAGVEETQYF. DNA for the CDR3: TGTGCCAGCAGTAGAGGACTAGCGGGGGTGGAGGAGACCCAGTACTTC. V is TRBV7-3 and J is TRBJ2-5, with 13 bases that match TRBD2. V was pared by 6 bases and J by 5 bases, with 9 bases of the junction left unmatched. Germline V gene sequence: CDR1 SGHTA, CDR2 FQGTGA. The CDR3 is made up of 16 amino acids.

Worth noting for this clone: An end of the junction does not agree with germline; a read error may underlie this. This rearrangement joins TRBV7-7 to TRBJ2-7; 7 bases line up with TRBD2. The CDR3 extends over 13 amino acids. In germline, CDR1 is SSHAT, CDR2 FNYEAQ (reference sequence). DNA of the CDR3: TGTGCTAGCAGCTTAACGGCTAGCGGAGAGCAGTACTTC. As protein: CASSLTASGEQYF.